Below, 26 T cell receptor delta chains from the same sample are listed, as sequenced in a study of γδ T cells in repeated Plasmodium falciparum infection. Bulk repertoires came from Vgamma9/Vdelta2+ or Vdelta2-negative gammadelta T cells flow-sorted from PBMC. TCRdb re-called the multiplex PCR reads via CATT. The sample holds tens of thousands of delta-chain clones, about 1.5% seen once. What was sequenced was gamma-delta T cells from blood. Every receptor here comes from a pool of human donors (malaria-infected and uninfected, not separated).

In its sample, this clone was seen a few times. A far larger clone is off by one base, so a read error is likely. The sample holds other DNA sequences that translate to the same CDR3. In DNA form, the CDR3 reads TGTGCTCTTGGGGAAAGGCCCTACCTTCCAACTGGGGGATACTTCTCCTGGGACACCCGGCAGATGTTTTTC. This translates into CALGERPYLPTGGYFSWDTRQMFF. The chain links TRDV1 to TRDJ3, with TRDD3 matching over 12 bases. Assignment of the J gene here rests on matching the DNA to germline, because TCRdb gives none. Germline lookup yields CDR1 TSWWSYY and CDR2 QGS. CDR3 size: 24 residues.

This clone was counted many times. This DNA's translation differs at residue 5 from TCRdb's protein, which comes from a much larger clone; a read error is likely, and the protein shown is translated from the DNA. The CDR3 sequence is CACDADDGGWIDPPDADKLIF. As DNA, the CDR3 is TGTGCCTGTGACGCCGATGACGGGGGGTGGATCGACCCCCCCGACGCCGATAAACTCATCTTT. J is TRDJ1 and V is TRDV2; perhaps TRDD3 as D (5 bases). The CDR3 runs 21 residues. Germline CDR1 is GEAIGNYY and CDR2 is EKD. Trimming removed 3 bases at V and 3 bases at J, with 34 bases between.

In its sample, this clone was seen a few times. The protein TCRdb lists belongs to a much larger clone and differs from this DNA's translation at residue 19, which points to a read error; the protein shown is made from the DNA. V and J are TRDV1 and TRDJ1, with TRDD3 matching over 7 bases. TCRdb gives no J gene; it was assigned here by matching the DNA to germline. The V gene's germline CDR1 is TSWWSYY and CDR2 QGS. This CDR3 has 23 amino acids. CDR3 amino acids: CALGETSVLGRLGITTYTNKLIF. CDR3 DNA: TGTGCTCTTGGGGAAACTTCGGTTCTAGGGAGACTGGGGATTACTACGTACACCAATAAACTCATCTTT.

This clone has just a few counts. The protein recorded in TCRdb matches a much larger clone and deviates from this DNA's translation at residue 15, suggesting a read error; the protein here is obtained by translating the DNA. The chain recombines TRDV1 with TRDJ1; D gene unclear. No J segment appears in TCRdb, so it was assigned here by matching the sequence to germline. The V end was cut by 0 bases, the J end by 2 bases, with 25 bases between. The CDR3 is made up of 20 amino acids. Germline CDR1 and CDR2: TSWWSYY and QGS. CDR3 sequence: CALGELGPYGNGHQTDKLIF. The CDR3 DNA sequence: TGTGCTCTTGGGGAACTAGGGCCCTATGGCAATGGCCACCAAACCGATAAACTCATCTTT.

This clone came up many times. TCRdb lists the protein of a much larger clone for this DNA, which differs at residue 13, so this is likely a read error; the protein given here is translated from the DNA itself. This chain uses TRDV1 with TRDJ1; perhaps TRDD2 as D (9 bases). Trimming shortened V by 3 bases and J by 3 bases, and 26 bases separated the two germline ends. The CDR3 contains 19 residues. CDR1 is TSWWSYY and CDR2 is QGS in the germline V gene. DNA of the CDR3: TGTGCTCTTGGGGACCCCCTTCCTACTAGGGGATACAGACCCGATAAACTCATCTTT. Its translation is CALGDPLPTRGYRPDKLIF.

Turning to this clone: This sequence is one base from a far larger clone and is likely a read error. This specimen includes other DNA sequences encoding the same CDR3. The chain is built from TRDV3 and TRDJ1; the D gene is possibly TRDD3 (10 bases). TCRdb supplies no J gene; here it was assigned by aligning the nucleotide sequence to germline. Trimming shortened V by 0 bases and J by 6 bases, and 44 bases separated the two germline ends. CDR3 size: 23 residues. Germline values: CDR1 TVYSNPD, CDR2 GDNSRS (reference sequence). This chain's CDR3 is CAFRGALPTDWFTGGYDENKLIF. The CDR3 bases are TGTGCCTTTAGGGGAGCCCTTCCTACGGATTGGTTTACCGGGGGATACGATGAAAATAAACTCATCTTT.

This clone was observed a handful of times. This likely came from a read error, as a far larger clone is one base away. This same CDR3 is encoded by further DNA sequences in the sample. The rearrangement uses TRDV1 and TRDJ1; 12 bases map to TRDD3. Assignment of the J gene here rests on matching the DNA to germline, because TCRdb gives none. CDR3 length equals 21 residues. The junction had 20 bases not matched to a gene; V was cut back by 5 bases and J by 1 base. The germline V gene has CDR1 TSWWSYY and CDR2 QGS. As DNA, the CDR3 is TGTGCTCTTGGGAAGGCCTCTGCGTACTGGGGGATACCTATCTTCACCGATAAACTCATCTTT. Translation gives CALGKASAYWGIPIFTDKLIF.

This clone was recorded at least ten times. The chain carries TRDV1 and TRDJ1, with a tentative D call TRDD3 (5 bases). CDR1 TSWWSYY and CDR2 QGS come from the germline V gene. V was clipped by 2 bases and J by 0 bases, with 25 bases between them. The CDR3 extends over 20 amino acids. CDR3 sequence (DNA): TGTGCTCTTGGGGAATGGGGACCTCGCGGGCGACAAATGTACACCGATAAACTCATCTTT. Translated: CALGEWGPRGRQMYTDKLIF.

This clone was detected ten times or more. Within the sample, other DNA sequences also encode this same CDR3. The CDR3 DNA is TGTGCCTTCGACCGTCGACGTCCATTTACCTACTGGGGGTCGTACACCGATAAACTCATCTTT. Residues: CAFDRRRPFTYWGSYTDKLIF. The genes are TRDV3 and TRDJ1, with TRDD3 identical over 8 bases. The CDR3 contains 21 residues. Germline CDR1 and CDR2: TVYSNPD and GDNSRS (reference sequence). J lost 0 bases, V lost 3 bases, and 27 bases had no gene match.

In its sample, this clone was seen many times. A read error is likely here: a far larger clone is one base away. Distinct nucleotide sequences in the sample also encode this CDR3. No J gene was called, and the V gene is TRDV2; TRDD3 was called by the table and not checked on the DNA. Germline assignment: CDR1 GEAIGNYY and CDR2 EKD. This CDR3 is 21 amino acids long. CDR3: CACDTVTGGYAERKDTDKLIF. CDR3 DNA: TGTGCCTGTGACACCGTTACTGGGGGATACGCCGAGCGGAAGGACACCGATAAGCTCATCTTT.

The table lists this clone with a few counts. Only one base separates this from a far larger clonotype, so it likely reflects a read error. Other DNA sequences in this sample translate to the same CDR3. The V and J genes are TRDV3 and TRDJ2; 11 bases are a match to TRDD3. The CDR3 runs to 24 residues. Germline V gene data show CDR1 as TVYSNPD and CDR2 as GDNSRS (reference sequence). J lost 7 bases, V lost 0 bases, and 34 bases had no gene match. The CDR3 DNA sequence: TGTGCCTTTAGATTCTACCGGAACTACGAGGGAATTTACTGGGGGATAGTGGTTCGAGCACAACTCTTCTTT. It is translated as CAFRFYRNYEGIYWGIVVRAQLFF.

Comments on this clone: A far larger clone lies a single base away; this is likely a read error. Other DNA sequences in the same sample also yield this CDR3. The CDR3 spells CALGEELGDELIF. In nucleotides, the CDR3 is TGCGCTCTTGGGGAAGAACTGGGGGATGAACTCATCTTT. V is TRDV1 and J is TRDJ1; 10 bases align to TRDD3. The J gene, missing from TCRdb, was assigned here through DNA to germline matching. Germline CDR1 reads TSWWSYY; CDR2 reads QGS. This CDR3 contains 13 residues.

This clone was seen a few times. Translating this DNA gives a protein that differs at residue 4 from the TCRdb one, which belongs to a much larger clone; a read error is likely, and the protein shown is this translation. The chain links TRDV2 to TRDJ1, with 12 bases that match TRDD3. The J gene is not listed in TCRdb, so it was assigned here from a DNA match to germline. Germline CDR1 reads GEAIGNYY; CDR2 reads EKD. The CDR3 runs to 19 residues. The CDR3 DNA follows: TGTGCCTGTGGCACCACTCCCGTACTGGGGGATACTGCCACCGATAAACTCATCTTT. It is translated as CACGTTPVLGDTATDKLIF.

By sample share, this clone is medium-sized. The V call is TRDV2, the J call TRDJ1; perhaps TRDD3 as D (5 bases). V was shortened by 0 bases and J by 0 bases, with 16 bases between the two germline ends. CDR1 GEAIGNYY and CDR2 EKD come from the germline V gene. CDR3 size: 17 residues. CDR3 loop: CACDTGGRGPYTDKLIF. The CDR3 DNA is TGTGCCTGTGACACCGGGGGCCGGGGGCCGTACACCGATAAACTCATCTTT.

A few counts support this clone. TCRdb's entry gives the protein of a much larger clone, which mismatches this DNA's translation at residue 10, likely from a read error; the protein reported here is translated from the DNA. V is TRDV1 and J is TRDJ1; 7 positions match TRDD2. No J gene is reported in TCRdb; it was inferred here by comparing the DNA with germline. The ends lost 1 base at V and 0 bases at J; junction bases unmatched: 26. The germline CDR1 and CDR2 sequences are TSWWSYY and QGS. This CDR3 is built from 23 residues. This chain's CDR3 is CALGERGPSCTPWYDSYTDKLIF. CDR3 nucleotides: TGTGCTCTTGGGGAACGGGGGCCTTCCTGCACCCCATGGTACGATTCGTACACCGATAAACTCATCTTT.

Note on this clone: The TCRdb protein, from a much larger clone, departs from this DNA's translation at residue 3, likely by read error; the protein shown derives from the DNA. The gene calls are TRDV1 and TRDJ1, with TRDD3 identical over 13 bases. The J gene was missing in TCRdb and was found by matching the end of the DNA to germline. The CDR3 has 19 amino acids. CDR1 and CDR2 (germline): TSWWSYY, QGS. Losses at the gene ends were 11 bases for V and 1 base for J; bases not matched to a gene: 19. The CDR3 here is CAFNHKANWGIRPTDKLIF. For the CDR3, the DNA is TGTGCTTTCAATCACAAGGCAAACTGGGGGATACGGCCCACCGATAAACTCATCTTT.

This clone was recorded many times. The TCRdb protein, from a much larger clone, departs from this DNA's translation at residue 16, likely by read error; the protein shown derives from the DNA. With the J gene uncalled, the V gene is TRDV1; TRDD3, the table's D call, lacks a check against the DNA. This CDR3 has 17 amino acids. The germline CDR1 and CDR2 sequences are TSWWSYY and QGS. The CDR3 spells CALGEGTLGDYTDKLTF. DNA of the CDR3: TGTGCTCTTGGGGAAGGAACTTTGGGGGATTACACGGATAAACTCACCTTT.

This clone was counted only a few times. With a far larger clone one base away, a read error is the likely cause. The sample contains more than one DNA sequence encoding this CDR3. The genes are TRDV2 and TRDJ3; the match to TRDD3 covers 13 bases. The CDR3 contains 20 residues. The germline CDR1 and CDR2 sequences are GEAIGNYY and EKD. In nucleotides, the CDR3 is TGTGCCTGTGACTCTGTACTGGGGGATACGCTCGCATGGGACACCCGACAAATGTTTTTC. Protein product: CACDSVLGDTLAWDTRQMFF.

Comment on this clone: For this DNA, TCRdb reports the protein of a much larger clone, which diverges at residue 18, most likely from a read error; the protein presented here is translated directly from the DNA. V gene TRDV1 combines with J gene TRDJ1; 7 nucleotides line up with TRDD3. Germline assignment: CDR1 TSWWSYY and CDR2 QGS. This CDR3 is built from 21 residues. CDR3 loop: CALGPWRLTGALIRYTDNLIF. CDR3 DNA sequence: TGTGCTCTTGGGCCCTGGCGCCTAACTGGGGCTCTAATCCGGTACACCGATAACCTCATCTTT.

As regards this clone: This DNA's translation differs at residue 5 from TCRdb's protein, which comes from a much larger clone; a read error is likely, and the protein shown is translated from the DNA. V and J are TRDV1 and TRDJ1, with D possibly being TRDD3 (6 bases). TCRdb records no J gene; here it was assigned by comparing the DNA to germline. Germline V lookup: CDR1 TSWWSYY, CDR2 QGS. The CDR3 is made up of 21 amino acids. CDR3 bases: TGTGCTCTTGGGAAACTAGGGCACTACTTCGGATACCTGAGGCCCACCGATAAACTCATCTTT. Its translation: CALGKLGHYFGYLRPTDKLIF.

In the case of this clone: The translation of this DNA and the TCRdb protein of a much larger clone differ at residue 20, probably owing to a read error; the protein shown here is translated from the DNA. The rearrangement joins TRDV1 to TRDJ2; 13 bases align to TRDD3. TCRdb is silent on the J gene; assignment here came from matching the DNA to germline. CDR3 length: 24 residues. V was clipped by 5 bases and J by 10 bases; unmatched bases: 34. CDR1 is TSWWSYY, CDR2 QGS, per germline. The CDR3 DNA reads TGTGCTCTTGGGAAGCCCCATTCCTACTGGGGTACTGGGGGATACGGAAACAAGGCAGTACAACTCTTCTTT. Protein product: CALGKPHSYWGTGGYGNKAVQLFF.

This clone was seen ten or more times. This sequence is one base from a far larger clone and is likely a read error. This sample includes further DNA sequences coding for the same CDR3. In DNA, the CDR3 is TGTGCTCTTGGGGGGGCCCCCTTCCTCCTCAACAGGGGTGTCACCCATAAACTCATCTTT. Encoded protein: CALGGAPFLLNRGVTHKLIF. The chain couples TRDV1 to TRDJ1; 7 nucleotides align to TRDD2. Germline loops: CDR1 TSWWSYY, CDR2 QGS. The length of the CDR3 is 20 residues.

This clone was observed at least ten times. Translating this DNA gives a protein that differs at residue 11 from the TCRdb one, which belongs to a much larger clone; a read error is likely, and the protein shown is this translation. The chain combines TRDV2 with TRDJ3; D unclear. As TCRdb names no J gene, one was assigned here on the basis of a DNA match to germline. The CDR3 covers 19 residues. V was shortened by 2 bases and J by 2 bases, with 18 bases between the two germline ends. Germline CDR1 reads GEAIGNYY; CDR2 reads EKD. The CDR3: CACDRAGWLDPWDTRQMFF. The CDR3 DNA follows: TGTGCCTGTGACAGGGCTGGCTGGCTGGACCCCTGGGACACCCGACAGATGTTTTTC.

On this clone: The TCRdb record carries a much larger clone's protein, which differs from this DNA's translation at residue 8; a read error is the likely cause, and the protein listed here is the DNA translation. The CDR3 nucleotides are TGTGCTCTTGACGCTCAAGGGTGCACCGATAAACTCATCTTT. It translates to CALDAQGCTDKLIF. The rearrangement uses TRDV1 and TRDJ1, with D unclear. The CDR3 length is 14 residues. From germline, CDR1 is TSWWSYY and CDR2 QGS. Trimming cost V 7 bases and J 1 base, with 13 bases left between them.

Note on this clone: The protein that TCRdb holds for this DNA derives from a much larger clone and differs from the translated DNA at residue 6, which likely indicates a read error; the protein shown here is translated from the DNA. The rearrangement links TRDV2 to TRDJ1; D unclear. Germline matching of the DNA provided the J gene here, since TCRdb leaves it blank. CDR3 length: 14 residues. Germline values: CDR1 GEAIGNYY, CDR2 EKD. This CDR3 is CACYTSFVVGVLIF. CDR3 DNA sequence: TGTGCCTGTTACACCTCTTTTGTAGTGGGCGTACTCATCTTT.

Concerning this clone: TCRdb shows a much larger clone's protein in place of this DNA's translation, and the two differ at residue 5, likely through a read error; the protein shown is translated from the DNA. The V call is TRDV1, the J call TRDJ1, with D unclear. Trimming cost V 4 bases and J 1 base, with 4 bases left between them. The V gene's germline CDR1 is TSWWSYY and CDR2 QGS. The CDR3 contains 12 residues. In nucleotides, the CDR3 is TGTGCTCTTGGGGTCCTCACCGATAAACTCATCTTT. Translated: CALGVLTDKLIF.